Below are 3 T cell receptor beta chains sequenced from a single sample in a study of cytomegalovirus exposure and HLA in healthy donors. With 60 Vbeta and 13 Jbeta primers, the PCR was carried out. The table came from immunoSEQ multiplex PCR; TCRdb's copy has only in-frame clones and leaves some out. The sample has roughly 100,000 clones, about 83% seen once; the top ten hold 5.6%. The sequenced sample consisted of PBMCs. The receptors here all came from a woman aged 18-35 years in good health and CMV-seropositive.

The chain employs TRBV7-8 and TRBJ1-5; 7 bases match TRBD1. CDR3 length: 13 residues. Trimming cost V 5 bases and J 4 bases; bases outside gene matches: 2. CDR1 and CDR2 (germline): SGHVS, FQNEAQ. This CDR3 is CASSVQGNQPQHF. The CDR3 coding sequence is TGTGCCAGCAGCGTACAGGGGAATCAGCCCCAGCATTTT.

The rearrangement joins TRBV27 to TRBJ2-1, with 13 bases identical to TRBD2. V lost 6 bases, J lost 9 bases, and 8 bases stayed unmatched. Germline V lookup: CDR1 MNHEY, CDR2 SMNVEV (reference sequence). CDR3 size: 15 residues. The CDR3 DNA reads TGTGCCAGCAGGAAGGGACTAGCGGGGACGGGTGAGCAGTTCTTC. Protein: CASRKGLAGTGEQFF.

This chain uses TRBV7-2 with TRBJ2-7; D possibly corresponds to TRBD2 (7 bases). Per germline, CDR1 SGHTA and CDR2 FQGNSA. The CDR3 consists of 15 residues. Between the trimmed V and J ends, which lost 6 bases and 4 bases, there was a span of 19 bases. CDR3 in amino acids: CASSNPWGGRYEQYF. CDR3 coding DNA: TGTGCCAGCAGTAACCCCTGGGGGGGGCGGTACGAGCAGTACTTC.